This is a list of T cell receptor beta chains from one sample in a study of T cells in Graves' hyperthyroidism and ophthalmopathy. TCRdb passed the multiplex PCR reads through MiXCR, listing each CDR3 protein once. The table shows some 380,000 distinct CDR3 sequences, with approximately 12% occurring only once. The sequenced material came from blood. The receptors were sampled from a man aged 30 to 39 with Graves' hyperthyroidism that later progressed to Graves' ophthalmopathy. The CDR3 runs from the conserved cysteine through the conserved F or W. A D gene is named only where the DNA matches it firmly. Not every row has a clone size; where given, it reads once, few, many or a size class.

CDR3,DNA,J,length,size,V,D
CASTRDRYYEQYF,TGTGCCAGCACCAGGGACAGATACTACGAGCAGTACTTC,TRBJ2-7,13,many,TRBV6-1,TRBD1
CASSHSWTVKGSNQPQHF,TGCGCCAGCAGCCACTCGTGGACAGTCAAAGGGAGCAATCAGCCCCAGCATTTT,TRBJ1-5,18,NA,TRBV4-1,NA
CASSDGRQPYTDTQYF,TGTGCCAGCAGTGATGGTCGCCAGCCGTACACAGATACGCAGTATTTT,TRBJ2-3,16,many,TRBV2,NA
CASTTGGPAKNIQYF,TGTGCCAGCACTACCGGGGGGCCCGCCAAAAACATTCAGTACTTC,TRBJ2-4,15,many,TRBV2,NA
CSATDYLAYNEQFF,TGCAGTGCGACGGACTACCTCGCCTACAATGAGCAGTTCTTC,TRBJ2-1,14,few,TRBV20-1,NA
CASSVRDGRTDTQYF,TGTGCCAGCAGTGTCCGGGACGGACGCACAGATACGCAGTATTTT,TRBJ2-3,15,NA,TRBV6-1,NA
CSASRDQAQETQYF,TGCAGTGCTAGTCGGGACCAAGCCCAAGAGACCCAGTACTTC,TRBJ2-5,14,many,TRBV20-1,NA
CASSAGHRAGGYTF,TGTGCCAGCAGTGCCGGACACCGGGCGGGCGGCTACACCTTC,TRBJ1-2,14,NA,TRBV2,NA
CASWPAVGQGNTGELFF,TGCGCCAGCTGGCCGGCTGTGGGACAGGGTAACACCGGGGAGCTGTTTTTT,TRBJ2-2,17,NA,TRBV5-1,TRBD1
CASSLPAGGNTIYF,TGTGCCAGCAGCTTACCGGCAGGGGGAAACACCATATATTTT,TRBJ1-3,14,NA,TRBV7-9,NA
CASSLQLRGRNEKLFF,TGCGCCAGCAGCTTGCAGCTGAGGGGACGGAATGAAAAACTGTTTTTT,TRBJ1-4,16,NA,TRBV5-1,NA
CASSGGEQNIQYF,TGTGCCAGCAGCGGAGGGGAACAAAACATTCAGTACTTC,TRBJ2-4,13,few,TRBV12-3/TRBV12-4,NA
CASSSRGYGEQYF,TGTGCCAGCAGTTCCAGGGGGTATGGCGAGCAGTACTTC,TRBJ2-7,13,many,TRBV7-6,TRBD1
CASSVDNSDRATGNTIYF,TGTGCCAGCAGCGTAGATAATTCGGACAGGGCAACTGGAAACACCATATATTTT,TRBJ1-3,18,few,TRBV9,TRBD1
CASSVSTGMNTEAFF,TGTGCCAGCAGCGTATCTACAGGCATGAACACTGAAGCTTTCTTT,TRBJ1-1,15,many,TRBV11-3,NA
CSAPTPSGGSTDTQYF,TGCAGTGCTCCGACACCCAGTGGGGGTAGCACAGATACGCAGTATTTT,TRBJ2-3,16,NA,TRBV20-1,NA
CSARGWRRRNQPQHF,TGCAGTGCTAGAGGGTGGCGGCGTCGCAATCAGCCCCAGCATTTT,TRBJ1-5,15,NA,TRBV20-1,NA
CASNRGPNENTEAFF,TGTGCCAGCAACCGGGGACCGAACGAGAACACTGAAGCTTTCTTT,TRBJ1-1,15,many,TRBV28,NA
CASRSTDDYEQYF,TGTGCCAGTAGGTCAACGGACGATTACGAGCAGTACTTC,TRBJ2-7,13,NA,TRBV19,NA
CASSLLSQAFF,TGTGCCAGCAGCCTTTTATCCCAAGCTTTCTTT,TRBJ1-1,11,many,TRBV12-3/TRBV12-4,NA
CASSQVQGLNQPQHF,TGCGCCAGCAGCCAAGTACAGGGTTTAAATCAGCCCCAGCATTTT,TRBJ1-5,15,few,TRBV4-1,NA
CASSQVWQDTGELFF,TGCGCCAGCAGCCAAGTTTGGCAGGACACCGGGGAGCTGTTTTTT,TRBJ2-2,15,few,TRBV4-1,NA
CASDYSLAGTYGYTF,TGCGCCAGCGATTATTCCCTAGCAGGAACCTATGGCTACACCTTC,TRBJ1-2,15,NA,TRBV10-2,NA
CASSYMPARDTQYF,TGTGCCAGCAGTTACATGCCAGCCCGCGATACGCAGTATTTT,TRBJ2-3,14,NA,TRBV6-2/TRBV6-3,NA
CSASTGRGTGELFF,TGCAGTGCTAGTACGGGACGAGGGACCGGGGAGCTGTTTTTT,TRBJ2-2,14,many,TRBV20-1,NA
CASSFLNSNQPQHF,TGTGCCAGCAGTTTCCTAAATAGCAATCAGCCCCAGCATTTT,TRBJ1-5,14,few,TRBV28,NA